The 6 T cell receptor beta chains listed next were all sequenced from one sample in a study of early T cells in non-severe SARS-CoV-2 infection. TCRdb used MiXCR to reprocess the 5' RACE reads, holding one entry per CDR3 protein. The sample contains 65,000 to 95,000 distinct CDR3 sequences, about 17% of which appear only once. Material for sequencing was whole blood. The receptors were gathered from an adult who was a healthcare worker with PCR-confirmed SARS-CoV-2 infection or an uninfected control (not recorded which).

This clonotype has ten or more counts. This chain connects TRBV29-1 to TRBJ1-1; possible D gene TRBD1, 5 bases. The V end lost 4 bases, the J end lost 9 bases, and 12 bases lay between the germline ends. CDR1 SQVTM and CDR2 ANQGSEA come from the germline V gene. The CDR3 contains 11 residues. In nucleotides, the CDR3 is TGCAGCGTTGGTGCCTTGGGGCAAGCTTTCTTT. This sequence encodes CSVGALGQAFF.

As to this clonotype: An end of the junction does not agree with germline; a read error may underlie this. This sequence joins TRBV7-9 and TRBJ1-4; D gene unclear. Germline CDR1 is SEHNR and CDR2 is FQNEAQ (reference sequence). The CDR3 runs to 12 residues. DNA of the CDR3: TGTGCCAGCAGCTTAGTACAGTTGCCTCCCGTTTTT. Protein product: CASSLVQLPPVF.

Many counts were recorded for this clonotype. The V call is TRBV9, the J call TRBJ2-1, with TRBD2 matching over 7 bases. Germline CDR1 SGDLS, CDR2 YYNGEE. Germline trimming cut 4 bases from V and 1 base from J; bases unmatched to any gene: 2. The length of the CDR3 is 14 residues. The CDR3 here is CASSTGGSYNEQFF. Written as DNA, the CDR3 is TGTGCCAGCAGCACGGGGGGATCCTACAATGAGCAGTTCTTC.

This clonotype was counted a few times. For the CDR3, the DNA is TGTGCCAGCAGTTTGGGGAACATCGGACAGCCCCAGCATTTT. Translation gives CASSLGNIGQPQHF. The gene calls are TRBV12-3 or TRBV12-4 and TRBJ1-5; D ambiguous. CDR3 length: 14 residues. V lost 3 bases to trimming and J lost 7 bases, with 13 bases between them.

This clonotype occurred a few times. The rearrangement uses TRBV6-5 and TRBJ2-7; D is ambiguous. Trimming shortened V by 11 bases and J by 2 bases, and 13 bases separated the two germline ends. The CDR3 is made up of 12 amino acids. The germline V gene has CDR1 MNHEY and CDR2 SVGAGI. The CDR3 is CASRKGPYEQYF. DNA of the CDR3: TGTGCCTCAAGGAAGGGTCCCTACGAGCAGTACTTC.

This clonotype was detected a few times. J is TRBJ1-4 and V is TRBV5-1; D ambiguous. The CDR3 is 11 residues long. The V and J ends lost 8 bases and 8 bases respectively, with 10 bases between them. Germline CDR1 SGHRS, CDR2 YFSETQ. Written as DNA, the CDR3 is TGCGCCAGTGGAGACGGGGAAAAACTGTTTTTT. This encodes CASGDGEKLFF.